The 19 T cell receptor beta chains in this list originate from one sample, sequenced in a study of glioma-infiltrating T cells. Amplification of TCR alpha and beta CDR3 regions from RNA used iRepertoire nested multiplex PCR. TCRdb redid the calling of the multiplex PCR reads with MiXCR, one entry per CDR3 protein. The sample consists of more than 95,000 distinct CDR3 sequences, about 28% of them appearing once. What was sequenced was glioma tissue, nonneoplastic brain tissue, or PBMCs (not recorded which). The source of these receptors is a human donor with low-grade glioma or glioblastoma, undergoing nonglioma brain surgery, or in good health (not recorded which).

The CDR3 sequence is CASKRQPTGNTEAFF. In nucleotides, the CDR3 is TGTGCCAGCAAGAGGCAGCCTACCGGGAACACTGAAGCTTTCTTT. The J gene is TRBJ1-1, the V gene TRBV12-3 or TRBV12-4; D gene unclear. V lost 7 bases and J lost 1, with 16 bases in between. The CDR3 is 15 amino acids.

A word on this clonotype: A much larger clone differs by one base, so this may be a read error. The V call is TRBV20-1, the J call TRBJ1-4, with D perhaps TRBD1 (5 bases). CDR1 and CDR2 from the germline V gene are DFQATT and SNEGSKA (reference sequence). CDR3 length: 13 amino acids. CDR3 nucleotide sequence: TGCAGGGCGGGGGGGGTCCCTAATGAAGAACTGTTTTTT. It is translated as CRAGGVPNEELFF.

At least ten counts were recorded for this clonotype. This chain joins TRBV30 and TRBJ1-1; D not certain. Trimming took off 0 bases at V and 6 bases at J, with 11 bases between the two ends. Germline assignment: CDR1 GTSNPN and CDR2 SVGIG (reference sequence). This CDR3 spans 13 amino acids. The DNA of the CDR3 is TGTGCCTGGAGTGTACATCGGCTCTCTGAAGCTTTCTTT. Protein: CAWSVHRLSEAFF.

For this clonotype: Just one base apart from a much larger clone, this may be a read error. V gene TRBV4-1 combines with J gene TRBJ2-3; D might be TRBD2 (7 bases). The V end was cut by 4 bases, the J end by 5 bases, with 13 bases between. The CDR3 spans 14 residues. Germline V gene lookup returns CDR1 MGHRA and CDR2 YSYEKL. The CDR3, as DNA: TGCGCCAGCAGCCTTGGGGGGGCCCTAGATACGCAGTATTTT. Translated: CASSLGGALDTQYF.

V is TRBV3-1 and J is TRBJ1-2, with D possibly matching TRBD1 (6 bases). V shed 5 bases and J shed 4 bases, with 17 bases lying between them. This CDR3 is built from 15 residues. Germline CDR1 and CDR2: LGHDT and YNNKEL (reference sequence). The chain's CDR3 is CASSFRGQTSYGYTF. The CDR3 DNA follows: TGTGCCAGCAGCTTCAGGGGACAAACCTCCTATGGCTACACCTTC.

The V and J genes are TRBV4-3 and TRBJ2-2; maybe TRBD2 (7 bases). From germline, CDR1 is LGHNA and CDR2 YSLEER. The CDR3 runs to 16 residues. The germline V and J ends were trimmed by 1 base and 5 bases, with 14 bases remaining between them. In nucleotides, the CDR3 is TGCGCCAGCAGCCAAGGGGGGGGCGCCTCAACCGGGGAGCTGTTTTTT. Translation gives CASSQGGGASTGELFF.

This clonotype was observed at least ten times. J is TRBJ2-3 and V is TRBV11-2; 7 bases line up with TRBD1. The CDR3 consists of 14 residues. Germline CDR1 SGHAT, CDR2 FQNNGV. The ends lost 3 bases at V and 4 bases at J; junction bases unmatched: 4. DNA of the CDR3: TGTGCCAGCAGCTTTGTACAGGGGTCAGATACGCAGTATTTT. Protein: CASSFVQGSDTQYF.

With respect to this clonotype: Being one base from a much bigger clone, this may be a read error. The rearrangement joins TRBV19 to TRBJ2-1; D perhaps matches TRBD2 (6 bases). Per the germline V gene, CDR1 is LNHDA and CDR2 is SQIVND (reference sequence). Trimming took 1 base from V and 3 from J, leaving 19 bases between them. This CDR3 region has 18 residues. The CDR3 bases are TGTGCCAGTAGTATAGGGGGTGGAGGGACCCTCTACTACAATGAGCAGTTCTTC. Amino acids: CASSIGGGGTLYYNEQFF.

The genes are TRBV2 and TRBJ2-7, with 10 bases identical to TRBD1. The germline V gene has CDR1 SNHLY and CDR2 FYNNEI. Trimming removed 6 bases from V and 9 bases from J; junction bases left unmatched: 8. This CDR3 comprises 13 residues. DNA of the CDR3: TGTGCCAGCAGCTACGGGACAGGGGAAAGGCAGTACTTC. It is translated as CASSYGTGERQYF. Together with reference TRBV2 and TRBJ2-7, the CDR3 gives the full variable domain: EPEVTQTPSHQVTQMGQEVILRCVPISNHLYFYWYRQILGQKVEFLVSFYNNEISEKSEIFDDQFSVERPDGSNFTLKIRSTKLEDSAMYFCASSYGTGERQYFGPGTRLTVT.

The chain uses TRBV20-1 and TRBJ2-3; 7 bases line up with TRBD1. This CDR3 spans 13 amino acids. In germline, CDR1 is DFQATT, CDR2 SNEGSKA (reference sequence). DNA for the CDR3: TGCAGCCCTTGGACAGGCTCCACAGATACGCAGTATTTT. Its translation is CSPWTGSTDTQYF.

The sample holds many counts of this clonotype. The chain links TRBV18 to TRBJ2-3; tentative D call: TRBD1 (6 bases). The ends were cut back, 6 bases at V and 6 bases at J, with 16 bases in the middle. Per the germline V gene, CDR1 is KGHSH and CDR2 is LQKENI. There are 14 residues in the CDR3. CDR3 amino acids: CASSTSIRGDTQYF. CDR3 in DNA: TGTGCCAGCTCCACAAGCATCAGGGGCGATACGCAGTATTTT.

There are a few counts of this clonotype. This chain joins TRBV29-1 and TRBJ1-1, with D tentatively TRBD1 (6 bases). The CDR3 is made up of 15 amino acids. The germline V gene has CDR1 SQVTM and CDR2 ANQGSEA. The V and J ends lost 3 bases and 3 bases respectively, with 17 bases between them. The CDR3: CSVDRGWGGYTEAFF. In DNA form, the CDR3 reads TGCAGCGTTGATAGGGGGTGGGGAGGGTACACTGAAGCTTTCTTT. The full variable domain, in which reference TRBV29-1 and TRBJ1-1 provide the parts outside the CDR3, is SAVISQKPSRDICQRGTSLTIQCQVDSQVTMMFWYRQQPGQSLTLIATANQGSEATYESGFVIDKFPISRPNLTFSTLTVSNMSPEDSSIYLCSVDRGWGGYTEAFFGQGTRLTVV.

This clonotype was detected once. Just one base apart from a much larger clone, this may be a read error. The CDR3 DNA sequence: TGTGCCAACATTCCCCTTCTATGGGGCACAGATACGCAGTATTTT. Translation gives CANIPLLWGTDTQYF. The rearrangement uses TRBV2 and TRBJ2-3, with D unclear. The CDR3 sequence is 15 residues long. Trimming pared 10 bases from V and 1 base from J, leaving 18 bases between. Germline lookup yields CDR1 SNHLY and CDR2 FYNNEI.

A single count supports this clonotype. The junction does not match germline at one end; this may be a read error. This chain uses TRBV29-1 with TRBJ1-5, with 12 bases identical to TRBD1. Germline CDR1 and CDR2: SQVTM and ANQGSEA. This CDR3 is 15 amino acids long. CDR3 nucleotides: TGCAGCGTAGGGACAGGGGGCTTGAGCAATCAGCCCCAGAATTTT. It specifies CSVGTGGLSNQPQNF.

This clonotype showed up many times. The chain links TRBV20-1 to TRBJ1-2, with D hard to call. The CDR3 spans 15 residues. The V end was cut by 0 bases, the J end by 4 bases, with 15 bases between. Germline V CDR1 and CDR2: DFQATT, SNEGSKA (reference sequence). Written as DNA, the CDR3 is TGCAGTGCTAGAGATCGAAGGTCCGCTGTCTATGGCTACACCTTC. It is translated as CSARDRRSAVYGYTF.

This clonotype was observed many times. Here the CDR3 DNA reads TGTGCCAGCAGCTTAGTACTGGGGCAGGAGCAGTTCTTC. It yields the protein CASSLVLGQEQFF. The chain uses TRBV7-2 and TRBJ2-1, with D possibly TRBD1 on 5 matching bases. The CDR3 totals 13 residues. Deletions cut 1 base from V and 10 bases from J, with 11 bases between. Per the germline V gene, CDR1 is SGHTA and CDR2 is FQGNSA.

With regard to this clonotype: A much larger clone lies one base from this, so it may be a read error. V gene TRBV14 combines with J gene TRBJ1-1; 7 positions match TRBD1. The germline gives CDR1 SGHDN, CDR2 FVKESK. The CDR3 is 14 residues long. J gave up 5 bases and V 4 bases, and 7 bases lay outside the gene matches. CDR3 protein: CASSRQGGTTEAFF. For the CDR3, the DNA is TGTGCCAGCAGCCGTCAAGGGGGCACTACTGAAGCTTTCTTT. The full variable domain, its missing parts supplied by reference TRBV14 and TRBJ1-1, is EAGVTQFPSHSVIEKGQTVTLRCDPISGHDNLYWYRRVMGKEIKFLLHFVKESKQDESGMPNNRFLAERTGGTYSTLKVQPAELEDSGVYFCASSRQGGTTEAFFGQGTRLTVV.

V usage is TRBV29-1 and J usage is TRBJ2-7; 9 bases agree with TRBD1. J gave up 2 bases and V 8 bases, and 10 bases lay outside the gene matches. Looked up from germline, CDR1 is SQVTM and CDR2 is ANQGSEA. There are 14 residues in the CDR3. The CDR3 nucleotides read TGCAGCTCCGAGGGACAGGGCCCACCCTACGAGCAGTACTTC. Residues: CSSEGQGPPYEQYF.

This clonotype was recorded only once. Given a much more abundant clone one base away, this may be a read error. The V call is TRBV28, the J call TRBJ2-4; tentatively, D is TRBD1 (7 bases). This CDR3 has 18 residues. Trimming pared 0 bases from V and 3 bases from J, leaving 18 bases between. CDR1 and CDR2 (germline): MDHEN, SYDVKM. In nucleotides, the CDR3 is TGTGCCAGCAGTTTATGGATGGGGGGACAGATCCACAAAAACATTCAGTACTTC. This codes for CASSLWMGGQIHKNIQYF.